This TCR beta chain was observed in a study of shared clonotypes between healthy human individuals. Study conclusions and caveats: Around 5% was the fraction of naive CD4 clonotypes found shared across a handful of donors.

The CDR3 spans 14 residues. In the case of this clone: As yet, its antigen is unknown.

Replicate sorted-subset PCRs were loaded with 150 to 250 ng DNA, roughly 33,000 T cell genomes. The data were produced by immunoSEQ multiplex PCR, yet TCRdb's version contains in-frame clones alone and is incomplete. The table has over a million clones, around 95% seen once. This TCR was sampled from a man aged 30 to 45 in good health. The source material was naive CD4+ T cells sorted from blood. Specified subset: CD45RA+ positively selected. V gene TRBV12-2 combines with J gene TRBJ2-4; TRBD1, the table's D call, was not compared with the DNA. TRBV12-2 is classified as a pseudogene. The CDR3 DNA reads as TGTGCAAGTCGCTTAGAGGGGCCCACAAACATTCAGTACTTC. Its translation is CASRLEGPTNIQYF.